The 10 T cell receptor beta chains presented below share a single source sample, sequenced in a study of cytomegalovirus exposure and HLA in healthy donors. Amplification used 60 Vbeta primers and 13 Jbeta primers. Only in-frame clones appear in the TCRdb table, and some are missing; sequencing was by immunoSEQ multiplex PCR. There are about 93,000 clones in the sample; roughly 67% occur only once, and about 5.4% lies in the top ten. The sample was PBMCs. These receptors originate from a boy between 10 and 17 years old in good health and CMV-seropositive.

The sample holds a few counts of this clone. This chain links TRBV5-1 with TRBJ1-1; 7 positions match TRBD1. J lost 2 bases, V lost 5 bases, and 6 bases had no gene match. Per germline, CDR1 SGHRS and CDR2 YFSETQ. The CDR3 consists of 14 residues. The CDR3: CASRLQGTNTEAFF. The CDR3 region has the DNA TGCGCCAGCAGACTACAGGGGACTAACACTGAAGCTTTCTTT.

This rearrangement joins TRBV5-1 to TRBJ2-1; 10 bases are a match to TRBD1. V lost 4 bases, J lost 0 bases, and 1 base stayed unmatched. The CDR3 totals 15 residues. Germline CDR1 is SGHRS and CDR2 is YFSETQ. CDR3 loop: CASSGQGGSYNEQFF. The CDR3 bases are TGCGCCAGCAGCGGACAGGGGGGCTCCTACAATGAGCAGTTCTTC.

About this clone itself: An end of the junction does not agree with germline; a read error may underlie this. This rearrangement joins TRBV28 to TRBJ1-5; D uncertain. Germline V gene data show CDR1 as MDHEN and CDR2 as SYDVKM. The CDR3 spans 14 residues. The CDR3 DNA follows: TGTGCCACCCGGGAGGGAGGGAGCAATCAGCCCCAGAATTTT. Translation: CATREGGSNQPQNF.

This clone was seen only a few times. This rearrangement joins TRBV5-1 to TRBJ1-2; D perhaps matches TRBD1 (6 bases). V lost 4 bases to trimming and J lost 3 bases, with 22 bases between them. Germline-derived CDR1 and CDR2 are SGHRS and YFSETQ. This CDR3 has 17 amino acids. The chain's CDR3 is CASSPALGHPNYYGYTF. The CDR3 DNA is TGCGCCAGCAGCCCCGCCCTGGGACACCCAAATTACTATGGCTACACCTTC. Full variable domain (outside the CDR3, taken from reference TRBV5-1 and TRBJ1-2): KAGVTQTPRYLIKTRGQQVTLSCSPISGHRSVSWYQQTPGQGLQFLFEYFSETQRNKGNFPGRFSGRQFSNSRSEMNVSTLELGDSALYLCASSPALGHPNYYGYTFGSGTRLTVV.

On this clone: The sample holds other DNA sequences that translate to the same CDR3. J is TRBJ1-5 and V is TRBV30, with TRBD1 identical over 7 bases. CDR3 length: 13 residues. Germline trimming cut 3 bases from V and 2 bases from J; bases unmatched to any gene: 1. Germline V CDR1 and CDR2: GTSNPN, SVGIG (reference sequence). CDR3 sequence: CAWSGTGNQPQHF. In DNA, the CDR3 is TGTGCCTGGAGCGGGACAGGCAATCAGCCCCAGCATTTT. The entire variable domain, with the rest obtained from reference TRBV30 and TRBJ1-5, is as follows: SQTIHQWPATLVQPVGSPLSLECTVEGTSNPNLYWYRQAAGRGLQLLFYSVGIGQISSEVPQNLSASRPQDRQFILSSKKLLLSDSGFYLCAWSGTGNQPQHFGDGTRLSIL.

This clone was counted between two and nine times. The chain recombines TRBV6-1 with TRBJ2-7; tentative D call: TRBD2 (6 bases). Germline lookup yields CDR1 MNHNS and CDR2 SASEGT. CDR3 length: 13 amino acids. V lost 4 bases to trimming and J lost 3 bases, with 10 bases between them. CDR3 loop: CASSGAGFYEQYF. CDR3 bases: TGTGCCAGCAGTGGGGCGGGGTTCTACGAGCAGTACTTC.

V is TRBV19 and J is TRBJ1-5; D perhaps matches TRBD1 (5 bases). Germline V gives CDR1 LNHDA, CDR2 SQIVND (reference sequence). Between the trimmed V and J ends, which lost 0 bases and 6 bases, there was a span of 12 bases. This CDR3 has 15 residues. Here the CDR3 DNA reads TGTGCCAGTAGTATAGAGGCTGGGGGAGGTCAGCCCCAGCATTTT. Its translation: CASSIEAGGGQPQHF.

The gene calls are TRBV29-1 and TRBJ1-1; 7 nucleotides line up with TRBD1. The CDR3 is 11 residues long. CDR1 and CDR2 (germline): SQVTM, ANQGSEA. V shed 4 bases and J 6 bases; nucleotides not matched to a gene: 2. CDR3 nucleotides: TGCAGCGTTGCGCAGGGGGCTGAAGCTTTCTTT. Its protein product is CSVAQGAEAFF.

The chain joins TRBV30 to TRBJ1-2; a weak D match, TRBD1 (5 bases). CDR3 length: 12 residues. V was pared by 1 base and J by 4 bases, with 7 bases between. CDR1 is GTSNPN, CDR2 SVGIG, per germline (reference sequence). The CDR3: CAWSEGIYGYTF. Here the CDR3 DNA reads TGTGCCTGGAGTGAGGGGATCTATGGCTACACCTTC. The full variable domain, with the rest looked up from reference TRBV30 and TRBJ1-2, is SQTIHQWPATLVQPVGSPLSLECTVEGTSNPNLYWYRQAAGRGLQLLFYSVGIGQISSEVPQNLSASRPQDRQFILSSKKLLLSDSGFYLCAWSEGIYGYTFGSGTRLTVV.

In this sample, this clone turned up a few times. This rearrangement joins TRBV5-1 to TRBJ2-3, with 7 bases aligning to TRBD1. The CDR3 sequence is 17 residues long. CDR1 and CDR2 (germline): SGHRS, YFSETQ. The ends lost 4 bases at V and 4 bases at J; junction bases unmatched: 15. The CDR3 spells CASSPRPRDSPPDTQYF. Written as DNA, the CDR3 is TGCGCCAGCAGCCCGCGTCCGAGGGACAGTCCACCAGATACGCAGTATTTT.